These T cell receptor beta chains were read from a single sample in a study of T cell repertoires in cytomegalovirus infection. MiXCR, run by TCRdb on the reads, gives a single entry per CDR3 protein. The sample shows about 830,000 distinct CDR3 sequences, less than 35% of them seen only once. Antigens of these TCRs are unknown. The sequences come from cultured CD8+ T cells from PBMCs, collected from culture after CMV antigen stimulation. Every receptor here comes from a human donor in good health (CMV status not recorded). Some clones in this sample may be carry-over from other donors' samples. Each CDR3 is given with its conserved first and last residue. A D gene is named only where the DNA matches it firmly. For some rows the clone size is stated as once, few or many, or as a class when expanded; others skip it.

j_call: TRBJ1-3; v_call: TRBV18; d_call: NA; clone_size: NA; cdr3_nt: TGTGCCAGCTCACCACCGGCGGACTCTGGAAACACCATATATTTT; cdr3_aa: CASSPPADSGNTIYF
j_call: TRBJ2-7; v_call: TRBV6-1; d_call: TRBD1; clone_size: NA; cdr3_nt: TGTGCCAGCTGGGGACAGTCCTACGAGCAGTACTTC; cdr3_aa: CASWGQSYEQYF
j_call: TRBJ2-1; v_call: TRBV4-3; d_call: NA; clone_size: once; cdr3_nt: TGCGCCAGCAGTTATACGGCGGGCAATGAGCAGTTCTTC; cdr3_aa: CASSYTAGNEQFF
j_call: TRBJ1-1; v_call: TRBV6-5; d_call: TRBD1; clone_size: few; cdr3_nt: TGTGCCAGCAGTTACTACACAGGGGGCACTGAAGCTTTCTTT; cdr3_aa: CASSYYTGGTEAFF
j_call: TRBJ2-1; v_call: TRBV7-6; d_call: TRBD2; clone_size: NA; cdr3_nt: TGTGCCAGCAGCTTAGGCGGGGGGGCGAGTGAGCAGTTCTTC; cdr3_aa: CASSLGGGASEQFF
j_call: TRBJ2-7; v_call: TRBV7-9; d_call: NA; clone_size: many; cdr3_nt: TGTGCCAGCAGCTTAGCGGGGGAGCAGTACTTC; cdr3_aa: CASSLAGEQYF
j_call: TRBJ1-2; v_call: TRBV12-3/TRBV12-4; d_call: NA; clone_size: few; cdr3_nt: TGTGCCAGCAGTTTAGGGCAGATACTCTATGGCTACACCTTC; cdr3_aa: CASSLGQILYGYTF
j_call: TRBJ2-5; v_call: TRBV9; d_call: TRBD2; clone_size: NA; cdr3_nt: TGTGCCAGCAGCGTAGCAAGGACTAGCAATCGGGAGACCCAGTACTTC; cdr3_aa: CASSVARTSNRETQYF
j_call: TRBJ1-1; v_call: TRBV2; d_call: TRBD1; clone_size: NA; cdr3_nt: TGTGCCAGGAGGACAGGTGGTACTGAAGCTTTCTTT; cdr3_aa: CARRTGGTEAFF
j_call: TRBJ1-1; v_call: TRBV11-1; d_call: NA; clone_size: NA; cdr3_nt: TGTGCCAGCAGCGATGGACCTCTGGGGGCGAACACTGAAGCTTTCTTT; cdr3_aa: CASSDGPLGANTEAFF
j_call: TRBJ2-2; v_call: TRBV11-2; d_call: NA; clone_size: NA; cdr3_nt: TGTGCCAGCAGCCCAGGGACTGATTGGGGCACCGGGGAGCTGTTTTTT; cdr3_aa: CASSPGTDWGTGELFF
j_call: TRBJ1-5; v_call: TRBV7-9; d_call: NA; clone_size: NA; cdr3_nt: TGTGCCAGCAGCTTAGAGGTTACTAATCAGCCCCAGCATTTT; cdr3_aa: CASSLEVTNQPQHF
j_call: TRBJ2-1; v_call: TRBV7-6; d_call: NA; clone_size: many; cdr3_nt: TGTGCCAGCAGCTTAGGTGGGGTTCAATTCTTC; cdr3_aa: CASSLGGVQFF
j_call: TRBJ2-1; v_call: TRBV6-2/TRBV6-3; d_call: NA; clone_size: NA; cdr3_nt: TGTGCCAGCAGTTACTCGAAATACCGGGGAGACTACAATGAGCAGTTCTTC; cdr3_aa: CASSYSKYRGDYNEQFF
j_call: TRBJ1-2; v_call: TRBV7-9; d_call: NA; clone_size: few; cdr3_nt: TGTGCCAGCAGCTTAACGGGAAGAGGCTATGGCTACACCTTC; cdr3_aa: CASSLTGRGYGYTF
j_call: TRBJ1-1; v_call: TRBV7-6; d_call: NA; clone_size: many; cdr3_nt: TGTGCCAGCAGCTTGTCTCAGGCACATGAAGCTTTCTTT; cdr3_aa: CASSLSQAHEAFF
j_call: TRBJ1-4; v_call: TRBV15; d_call: NA; clone_size: NA; cdr3_nt: TGTGCCACGCGCAGGGGTTCTGAAAAACTGTTTTTT; cdr3_aa: CATRRGSEKLFF
j_call: TRBJ2-1; v_call: TRBV9; d_call: NA; clone_size: NA; cdr3_nt: TGTGCCAGCAGCGTGAGGACCGATTCCTACAATGAGCAGTTCTTC; cdr3_aa: CASSVRTDSYNEQFF
j_call: TRBJ2-1; v_call: TRBV6-2/TRBV6-3; d_call: NA; clone_size: NA; cdr3_nt: TGTGCCAGCAGTTTCGGCGGGGTCTCTCCGTACAATGAGCAGTTCTTC; cdr3_aa: CASSFGGVSPYNEQFF
j_call: TRBJ2-5; v_call: TRBV6-5; d_call: NA; clone_size: NA; cdr3_nt: TGTGCCAGCAGGGGACCCTTTGGGGGACAAGAGACCCAGTACTTC; cdr3_aa: CASRGPFGGQETQYF
j_call: TRBJ2-7; v_call: TRBV29-1; d_call: TRBD1; clone_size: NA; cdr3_nt: TGCAGCGTTGAAGACGGACAGGCCGAGGAGCAGTACTTC; cdr3_aa: CSVEDGQAEEQYF
j_call: TRBJ1-3; v_call: TRBV19; d_call: TRBD1; clone_size: few; cdr3_nt: TGTGCCACTAGCGGGACAGGGTACTCTGGAAACACCATATATTTT; cdr3_aa: CATSGTGYSGNTIYF